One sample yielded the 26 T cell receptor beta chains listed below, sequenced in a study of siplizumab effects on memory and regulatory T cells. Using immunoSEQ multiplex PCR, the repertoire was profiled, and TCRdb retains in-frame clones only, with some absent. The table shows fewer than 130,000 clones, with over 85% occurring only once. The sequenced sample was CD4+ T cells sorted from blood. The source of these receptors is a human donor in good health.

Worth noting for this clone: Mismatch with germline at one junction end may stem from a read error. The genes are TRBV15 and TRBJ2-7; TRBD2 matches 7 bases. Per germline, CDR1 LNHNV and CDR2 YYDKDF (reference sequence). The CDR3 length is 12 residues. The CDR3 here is CATSWGGTPILF. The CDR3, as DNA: TGTGCCACCAGCTGGGGAGGGACCCCAATTCTCTTC.

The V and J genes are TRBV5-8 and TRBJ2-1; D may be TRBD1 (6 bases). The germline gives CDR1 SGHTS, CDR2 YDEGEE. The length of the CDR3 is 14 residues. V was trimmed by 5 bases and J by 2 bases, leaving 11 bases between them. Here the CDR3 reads CASRHRVPYNEQFF. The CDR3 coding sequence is TGTGCCAGCAGACACAGGGTCCCCTACAATGAGCAGTTCTTC.

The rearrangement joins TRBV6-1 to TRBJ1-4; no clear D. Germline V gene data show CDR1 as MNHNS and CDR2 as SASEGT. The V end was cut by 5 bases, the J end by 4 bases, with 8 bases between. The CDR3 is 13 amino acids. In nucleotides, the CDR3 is TGTGCCAGCAGTACCGGATTTAATGAAAAACTGTTTTTT. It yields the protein CASSTGFNEKLFF.

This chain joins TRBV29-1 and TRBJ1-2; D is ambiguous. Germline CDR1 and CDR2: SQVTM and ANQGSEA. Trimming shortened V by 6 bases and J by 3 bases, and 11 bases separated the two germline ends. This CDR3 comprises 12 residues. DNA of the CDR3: TGCAGCGTCGGAGTGGATTACTATGGCTACACCTTC. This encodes CSVGVDYYGYTF.

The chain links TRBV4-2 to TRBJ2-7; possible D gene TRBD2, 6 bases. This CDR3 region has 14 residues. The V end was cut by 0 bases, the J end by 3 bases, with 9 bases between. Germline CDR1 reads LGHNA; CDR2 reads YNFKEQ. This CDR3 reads CASSQDRLDYEQYF. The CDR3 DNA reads TGTGCCAGCAGCCAAGATAGACTAGACTACGAGCAGTACTTC.

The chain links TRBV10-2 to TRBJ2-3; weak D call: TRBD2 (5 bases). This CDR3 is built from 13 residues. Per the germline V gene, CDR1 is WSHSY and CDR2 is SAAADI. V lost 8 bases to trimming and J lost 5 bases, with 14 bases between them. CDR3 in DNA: TGCGCCAGCGAGGGCCTAGCAGGAGATACGCAGTATTTT. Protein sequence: CASEGLAGDTQYF.

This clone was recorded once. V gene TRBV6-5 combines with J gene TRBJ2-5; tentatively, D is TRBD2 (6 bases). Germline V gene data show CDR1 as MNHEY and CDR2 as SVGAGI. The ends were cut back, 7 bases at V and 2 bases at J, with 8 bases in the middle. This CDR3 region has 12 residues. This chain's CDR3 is CASIGTQETQYF. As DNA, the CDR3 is TGTGCCAGCATAGGGACTCAAGAGACCCAGTACTTC.

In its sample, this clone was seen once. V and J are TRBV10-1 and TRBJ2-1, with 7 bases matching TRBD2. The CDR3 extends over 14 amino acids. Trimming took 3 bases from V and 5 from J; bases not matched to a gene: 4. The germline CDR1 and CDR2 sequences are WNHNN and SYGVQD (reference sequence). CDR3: CASSETSENNEQFF. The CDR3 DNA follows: TGCGCCAGCAGTGAAACTAGCGAAAACAATGAGCAGTTCTTC.

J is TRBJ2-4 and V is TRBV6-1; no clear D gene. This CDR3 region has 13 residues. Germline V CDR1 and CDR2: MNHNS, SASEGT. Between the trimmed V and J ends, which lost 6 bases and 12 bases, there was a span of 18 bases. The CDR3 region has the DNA TGTGCCAGCAGGGGCCCCAAGGGCCGCGGTCAGTACTTC. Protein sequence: CASRGPKGRGQYF.

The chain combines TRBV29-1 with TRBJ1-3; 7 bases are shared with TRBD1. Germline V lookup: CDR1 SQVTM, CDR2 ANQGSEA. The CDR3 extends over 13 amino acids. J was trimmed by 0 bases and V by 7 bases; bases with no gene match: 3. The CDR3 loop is CSAGQRSGNTIYF. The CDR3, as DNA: TGCAGCGCGGGACAGCGCTCTGGAAACACCATATATTTT.

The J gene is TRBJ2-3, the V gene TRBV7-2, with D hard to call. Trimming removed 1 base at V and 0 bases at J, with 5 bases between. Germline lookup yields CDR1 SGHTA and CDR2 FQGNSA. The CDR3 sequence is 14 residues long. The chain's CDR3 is CASSLVSSTDTQYF. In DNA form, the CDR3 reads TGTGCCAGCAGCTTAGTCAGTAGCACAGATACGCAGTATTTT.

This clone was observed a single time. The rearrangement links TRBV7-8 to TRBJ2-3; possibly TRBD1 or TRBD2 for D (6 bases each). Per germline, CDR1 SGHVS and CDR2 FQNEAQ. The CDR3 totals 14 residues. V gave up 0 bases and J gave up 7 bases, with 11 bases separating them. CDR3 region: CASSLARDTHTQYF. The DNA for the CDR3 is TGTGCCAGCAGCTTAGCGCGGGACACCCATACGCAGTATTTT.

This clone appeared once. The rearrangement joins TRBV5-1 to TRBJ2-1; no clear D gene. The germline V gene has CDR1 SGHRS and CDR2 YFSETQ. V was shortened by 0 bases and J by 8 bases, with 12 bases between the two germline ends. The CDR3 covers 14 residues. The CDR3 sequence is CASSLEAARDEQFF. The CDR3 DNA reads TGCGCCAGCAGCTTGGAGGCGGCCAGAGATGAGCAGTTCTTC.

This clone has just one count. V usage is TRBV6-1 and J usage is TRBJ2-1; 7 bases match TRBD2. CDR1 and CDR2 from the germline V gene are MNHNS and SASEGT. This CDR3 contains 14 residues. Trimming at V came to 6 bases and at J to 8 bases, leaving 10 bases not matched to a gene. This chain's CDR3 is CASRASGRGDEQFF. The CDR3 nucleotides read TGTGCCAGCAGGGCTAGCGGAAGAGGGGATGAGCAGTTCTTC.

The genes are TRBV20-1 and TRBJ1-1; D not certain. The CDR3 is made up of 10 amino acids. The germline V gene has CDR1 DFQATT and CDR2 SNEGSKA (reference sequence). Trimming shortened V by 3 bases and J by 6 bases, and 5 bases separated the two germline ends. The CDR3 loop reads CSARSPEAFF. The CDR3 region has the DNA TGCAGTGCTAGGTCCCCTGAAGCTTTCTTT.

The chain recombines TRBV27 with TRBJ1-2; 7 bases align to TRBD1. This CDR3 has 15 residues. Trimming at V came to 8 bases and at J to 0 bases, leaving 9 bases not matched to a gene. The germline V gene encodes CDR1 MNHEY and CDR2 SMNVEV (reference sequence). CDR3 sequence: CASGGTARANYGYTF. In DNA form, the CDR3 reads TGTGCCAGCGGGGGGACAGCAAGAGCTAACTATGGCTACACCTTC.

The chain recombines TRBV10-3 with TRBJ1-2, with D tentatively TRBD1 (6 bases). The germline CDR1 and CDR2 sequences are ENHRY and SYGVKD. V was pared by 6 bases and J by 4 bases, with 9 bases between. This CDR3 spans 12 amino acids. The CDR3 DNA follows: TGTGCCATCAGCGAGGACAGCTATGGCTACACCTTC. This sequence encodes CAISEDSYGYTF.

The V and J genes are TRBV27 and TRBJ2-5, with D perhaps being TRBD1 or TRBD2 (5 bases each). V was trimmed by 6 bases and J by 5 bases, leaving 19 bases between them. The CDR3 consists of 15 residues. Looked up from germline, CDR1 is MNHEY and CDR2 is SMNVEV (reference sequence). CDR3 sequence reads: CASSRAGAAVETQYF. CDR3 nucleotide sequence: TGTGCCAGCAGCCGGGCCGGGGCCGCGGTCGAGACCCAGTACTTC.

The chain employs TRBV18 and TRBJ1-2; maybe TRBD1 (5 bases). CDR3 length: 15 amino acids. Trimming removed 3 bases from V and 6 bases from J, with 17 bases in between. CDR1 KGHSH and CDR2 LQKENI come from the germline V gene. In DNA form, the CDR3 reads TGTGCCAGCTCACCCGAGTTGGGAACCAGGGATGGCTACACCTTC. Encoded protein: CASSPELGTRDGYTF.

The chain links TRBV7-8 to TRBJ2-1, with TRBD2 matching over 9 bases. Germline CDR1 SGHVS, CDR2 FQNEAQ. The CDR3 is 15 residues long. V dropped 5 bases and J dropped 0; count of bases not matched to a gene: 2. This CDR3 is CASSISGSSYNEQFF. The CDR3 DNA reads TGTGCCAGCAGCATTAGCGGGAGCTCCTACAATGAGCAGTTCTTC.

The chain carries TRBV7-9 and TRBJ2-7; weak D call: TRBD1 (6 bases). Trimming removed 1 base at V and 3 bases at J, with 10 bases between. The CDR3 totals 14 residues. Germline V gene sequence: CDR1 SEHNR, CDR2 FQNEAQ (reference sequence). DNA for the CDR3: TGTGCCAGCAGCTTAGAAAACAGGGACTACGAGCAGTACTTC. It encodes CASSLENRDYEQYF.

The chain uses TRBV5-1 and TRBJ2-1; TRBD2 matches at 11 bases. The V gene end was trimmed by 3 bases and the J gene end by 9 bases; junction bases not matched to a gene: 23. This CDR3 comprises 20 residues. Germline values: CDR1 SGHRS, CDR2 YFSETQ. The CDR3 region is CASSSTPGFGLAGPLGEQFF. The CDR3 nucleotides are TGCGCCAGCAGCTCTACACCAGGATTCGGACTAGCGGGCCCCCTAGGTGAGCAGTTCTTC.

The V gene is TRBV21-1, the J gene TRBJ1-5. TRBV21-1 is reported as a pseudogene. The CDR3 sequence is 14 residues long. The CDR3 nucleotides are TGTGCCAGCAGCAAAGAAGTGGTGGCGCAGCCCCAGCATTTT. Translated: CASSKEVVAQPQHF.

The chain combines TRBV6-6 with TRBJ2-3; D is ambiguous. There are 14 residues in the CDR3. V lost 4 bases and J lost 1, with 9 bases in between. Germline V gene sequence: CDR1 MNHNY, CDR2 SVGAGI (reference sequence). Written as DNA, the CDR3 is TGTGCCAGCAGTTCATCCTTTCGCACAGATACGCAGTATTTT. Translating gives CASSSSFRTDTQYF.

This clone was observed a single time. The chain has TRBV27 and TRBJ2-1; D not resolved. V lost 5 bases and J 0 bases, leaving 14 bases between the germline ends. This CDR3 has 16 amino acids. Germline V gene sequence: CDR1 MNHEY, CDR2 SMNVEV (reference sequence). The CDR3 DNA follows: TGTGCCAGCAGTAACCCCCCAGCGAACTCCTACAATGAGCAGTTCTTC. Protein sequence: CASSNPPANSYNEQFF.

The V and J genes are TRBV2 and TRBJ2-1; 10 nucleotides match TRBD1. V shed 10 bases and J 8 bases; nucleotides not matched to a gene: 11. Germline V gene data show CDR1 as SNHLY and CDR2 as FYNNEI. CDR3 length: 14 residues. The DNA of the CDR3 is TGTGCCAATAGCCCGGGACAGGGGACGTATGAGCAGTTCTTC. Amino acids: CANSPGQGTYEQFF.